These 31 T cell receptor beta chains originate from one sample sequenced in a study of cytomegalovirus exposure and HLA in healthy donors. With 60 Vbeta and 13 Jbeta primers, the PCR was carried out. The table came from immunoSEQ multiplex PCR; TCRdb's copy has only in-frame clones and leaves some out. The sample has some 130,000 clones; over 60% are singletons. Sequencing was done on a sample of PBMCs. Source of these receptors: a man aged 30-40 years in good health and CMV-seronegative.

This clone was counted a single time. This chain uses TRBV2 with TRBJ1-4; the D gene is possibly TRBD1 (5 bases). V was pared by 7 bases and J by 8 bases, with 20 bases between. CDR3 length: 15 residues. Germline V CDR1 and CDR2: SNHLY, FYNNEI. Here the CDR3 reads CASTVGRGDREKLFF. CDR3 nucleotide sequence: TGTGCCAGCACCGTCGGGAGAGGGGATCGGGAAAAACTGTTTTTT. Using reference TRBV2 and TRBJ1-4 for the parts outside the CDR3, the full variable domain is EPEVTQTPSHQVTQMGQEVILRCVPISNHLYFYWYRQILGQKVEFLVSFYNNEISEKSEIFDDQFSVERPDGSNFTLKIRSTKLEDSAMYFCASTVGRGDREKLFFGSGTQLSVL.

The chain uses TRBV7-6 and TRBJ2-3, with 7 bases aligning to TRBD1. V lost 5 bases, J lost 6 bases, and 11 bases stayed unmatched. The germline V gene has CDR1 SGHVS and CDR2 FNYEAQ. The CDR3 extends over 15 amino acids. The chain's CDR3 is CASSISTGPPDTQYF. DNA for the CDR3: TGTGCCAGCAGCATCTCGACAGGGCCCCCCGATACGCAGTATTTT.

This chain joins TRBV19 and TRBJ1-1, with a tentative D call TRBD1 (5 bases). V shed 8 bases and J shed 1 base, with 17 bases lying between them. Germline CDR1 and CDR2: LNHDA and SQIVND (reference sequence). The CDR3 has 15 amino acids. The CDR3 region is CASRDGGAANTEAFF. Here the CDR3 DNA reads TGTGCCAGTCGTGATGGAGGGGCAGCGAACACTGAAGCTTTCTTT.

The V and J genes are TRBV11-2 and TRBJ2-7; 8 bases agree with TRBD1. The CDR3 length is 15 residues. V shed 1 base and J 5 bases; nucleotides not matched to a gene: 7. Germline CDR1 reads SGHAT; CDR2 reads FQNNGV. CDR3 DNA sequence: TGTGCCAGCAGCTTAGGATCCGACAGGGGCCACGAGCAGTACTTC. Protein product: CASSLGSDRGHEQYF.

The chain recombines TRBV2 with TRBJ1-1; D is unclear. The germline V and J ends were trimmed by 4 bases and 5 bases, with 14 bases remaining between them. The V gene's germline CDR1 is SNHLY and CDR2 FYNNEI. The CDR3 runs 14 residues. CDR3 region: CASSVVEGGTEAFF. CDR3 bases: TGTGCCAGCAGTGTAGTGGAGGGAGGGACTGAAGCTTTCTTT. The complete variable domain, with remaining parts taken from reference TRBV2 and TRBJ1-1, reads EPEVTQTPSHQVTQMGQEVILRCVPISNHLYFYWYRQILGQKVEFLVSFYNNEISEKSEIFDDQFSVERPDGSNFTLKIRSTKLEDSAMYFCASSVVEGGTEAFFGQGTRLTVV.

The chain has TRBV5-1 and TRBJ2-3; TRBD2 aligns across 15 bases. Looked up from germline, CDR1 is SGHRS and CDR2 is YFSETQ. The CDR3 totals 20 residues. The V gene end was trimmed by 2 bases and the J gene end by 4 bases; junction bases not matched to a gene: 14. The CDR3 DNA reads TGCGCCAGCAGCTTCCCTCGGGGACTAGCGGGAGGTTCCATGGCAGATACGCAGTATTTT. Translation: CASSFPRGLAGGSMADTQYF.

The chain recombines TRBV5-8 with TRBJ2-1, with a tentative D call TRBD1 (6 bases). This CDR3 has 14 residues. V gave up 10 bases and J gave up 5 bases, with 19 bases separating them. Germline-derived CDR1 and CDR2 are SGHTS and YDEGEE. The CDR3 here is CAGRGRGWDNEQFF. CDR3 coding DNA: TGTGCCGGTCGTGGCAGGGGTTGGGACAATGAGCAGTTCTTC.

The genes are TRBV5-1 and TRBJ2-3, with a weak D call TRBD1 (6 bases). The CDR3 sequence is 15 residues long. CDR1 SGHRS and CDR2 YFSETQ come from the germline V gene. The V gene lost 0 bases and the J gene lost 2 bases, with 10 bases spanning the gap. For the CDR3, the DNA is TGCGCCAGCAGCTTGGCCAGGGGCCACACAGATACGCAGTATTTT. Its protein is CASSLARGHTDTQYF.

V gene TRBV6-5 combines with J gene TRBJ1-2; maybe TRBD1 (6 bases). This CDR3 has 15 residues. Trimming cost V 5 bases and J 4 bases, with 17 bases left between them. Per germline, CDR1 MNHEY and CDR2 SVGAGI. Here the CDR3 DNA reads TGTGCCAGCAGTACCCTTCAACAGGGCAGCTATGGCTACACCTTC. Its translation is CASSTLQQGSYGYTF.

The CDR3 nucleotides are TGTGCCTGGAGCTTTAGGGAGAATCAGCCCCAGCATTTT. It is translated as CAWSFRENQPQHF. V gene TRBV30 combines with J gene TRBJ1-5; the D is unclear. Germline CDR1 GTSNPN, CDR2 SVGIG (reference sequence). CDR3 length: 13 residues. V shed 3 bases and J shed 4 bases, with 10 bases lying between them.

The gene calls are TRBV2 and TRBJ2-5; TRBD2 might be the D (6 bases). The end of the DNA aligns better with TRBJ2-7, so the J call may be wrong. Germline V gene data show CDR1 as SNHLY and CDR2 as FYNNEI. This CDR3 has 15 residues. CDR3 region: CASTSQLGGDYEQYF. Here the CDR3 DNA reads TGTGCCAGCACCTCCCAACTCGGAGGGGACTACGAGCAGTACTTC.

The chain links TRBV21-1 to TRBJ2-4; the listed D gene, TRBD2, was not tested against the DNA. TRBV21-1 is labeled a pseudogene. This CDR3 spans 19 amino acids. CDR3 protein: CASSKGRHPVILAKNIQYF. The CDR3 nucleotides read TGTGCCAGCAGCAAAGGGAGGCACCCGGTTATTCTAGCCAAAAACATTCAGTACTTC.

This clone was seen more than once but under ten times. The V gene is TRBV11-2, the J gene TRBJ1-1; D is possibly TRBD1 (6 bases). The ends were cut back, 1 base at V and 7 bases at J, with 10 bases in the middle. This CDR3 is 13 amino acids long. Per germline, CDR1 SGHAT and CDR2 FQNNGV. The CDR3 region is CASSLGRGLEAFF. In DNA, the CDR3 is TGTGCCAGCAGCTTAGGCAGGGGTCTTGAAGCTTTCTTT.

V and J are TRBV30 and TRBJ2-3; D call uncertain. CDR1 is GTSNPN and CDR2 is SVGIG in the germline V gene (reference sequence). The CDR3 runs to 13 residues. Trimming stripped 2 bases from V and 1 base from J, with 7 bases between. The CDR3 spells CAWSLVGTDTQYF. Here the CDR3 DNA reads TGTGCCTGGAGTCTCGTCGGCACAGATACGCAGTATTTT.

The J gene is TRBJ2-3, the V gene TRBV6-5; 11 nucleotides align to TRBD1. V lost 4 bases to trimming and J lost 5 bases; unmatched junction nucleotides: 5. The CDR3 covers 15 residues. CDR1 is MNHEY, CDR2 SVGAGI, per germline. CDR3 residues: CASSLGQGALDTQYF. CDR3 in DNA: TGTGCCAGCAGTTTAGGACAGGGGGCACTAGATACGCAGTATTTT.

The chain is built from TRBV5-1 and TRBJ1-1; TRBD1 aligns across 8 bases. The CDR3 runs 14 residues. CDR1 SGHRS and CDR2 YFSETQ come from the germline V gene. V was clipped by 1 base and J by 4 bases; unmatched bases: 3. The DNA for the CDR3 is TGCGCCAGCAGCTTGCAGGGGGCTACCACTGAAGCTTTCTTT. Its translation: CASSLQGATTEAFF.

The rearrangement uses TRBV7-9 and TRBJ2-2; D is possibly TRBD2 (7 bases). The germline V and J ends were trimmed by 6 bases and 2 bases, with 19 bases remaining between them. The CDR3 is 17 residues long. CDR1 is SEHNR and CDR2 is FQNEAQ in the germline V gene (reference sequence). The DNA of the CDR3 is TGTGCCAGCAGTCTTCGGGGGGCAGGGCCAAACACCGGGGAGCTGTTTTTT. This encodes CASSLRGAGPNTGELFF.

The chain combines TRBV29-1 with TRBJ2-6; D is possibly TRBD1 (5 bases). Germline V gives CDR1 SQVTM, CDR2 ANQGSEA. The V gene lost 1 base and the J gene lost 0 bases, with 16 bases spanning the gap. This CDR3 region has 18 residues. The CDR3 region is CSVEAWGKVDSGANVLTF. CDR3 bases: TGCAGCGTTGAAGCCTGGGGCAAGGTAGACTCTGGGGCCAACGTCCTGACTTTC. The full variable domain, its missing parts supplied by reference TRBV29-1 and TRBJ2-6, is SAVISQKPSRDICQRGTSLTIQCQVDSQVTMMFWYRQQPGQSLTLIATANQGSEATYESGFVIDKFPISRPNLTFSTLTVSNMSPEDSSIYLCSVEAWGKVDSGANVLTFGAGSRLTVL.

Written as DNA, the CDR3 is TGTGCCAGCAGCGCCGGACAGGGGCACACTGAAGCTTTCTTT. Translated: CASSAGQGHTEAFF. The chain uses TRBV7-9 and TRBJ1-1, with 9 nucleotides matching TRBD1. Losses at the gene ends were 5 bases for V and 3 bases for J; bases not matched to a gene: 4. There are 14 residues in the CDR3. Germline assignment: CDR1 SEHNR and CDR2 FQNEAQ (reference sequence). Based on the CDR3 plus reference TRBV7-9 and TRBJ1-1, the full variable domain is DTGVSQNPRHKITKRGQNVTFRCDPISEHNRLYWYRQTLGQGPEFLTYFQNEAQLEKSRLLSDRFSAERPKGSFSTLEIQRTEQGDSAMYLCASSAGQGHTEAFFGQGTRLTVV.

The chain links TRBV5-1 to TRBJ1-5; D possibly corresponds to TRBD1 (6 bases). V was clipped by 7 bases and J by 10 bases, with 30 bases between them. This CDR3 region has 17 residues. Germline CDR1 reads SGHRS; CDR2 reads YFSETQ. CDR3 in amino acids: CASAFPGARGGGAPQHF. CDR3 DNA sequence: TGCGCCAGCGCCTTTCCAGGCGCCAGGGGAGGGGGGGCACCCCAGCATTTT.

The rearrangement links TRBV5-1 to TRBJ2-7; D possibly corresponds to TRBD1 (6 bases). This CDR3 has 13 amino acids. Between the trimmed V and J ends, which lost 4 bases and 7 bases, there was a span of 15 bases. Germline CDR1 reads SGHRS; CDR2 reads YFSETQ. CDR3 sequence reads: CASSDGQSFEQYF. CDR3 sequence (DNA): TGCGCCAGCAGCGACGGACAGTCTTTTGAGCAGTACTTC.

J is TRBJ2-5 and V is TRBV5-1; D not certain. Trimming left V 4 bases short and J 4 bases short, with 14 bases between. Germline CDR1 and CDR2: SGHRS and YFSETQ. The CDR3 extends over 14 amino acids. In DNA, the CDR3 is TGCGCCAGCAGCCACCGACATCCCCGAGAGACCCAGTACTTC. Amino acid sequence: CASSHRHPRETQYF.

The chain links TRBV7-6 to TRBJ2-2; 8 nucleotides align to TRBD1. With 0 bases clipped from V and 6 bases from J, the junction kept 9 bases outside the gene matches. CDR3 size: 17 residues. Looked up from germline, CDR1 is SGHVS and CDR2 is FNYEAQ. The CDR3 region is CASSLAPGQVGAGELFF. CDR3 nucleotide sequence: TGTGCCAGCAGCTTAGCGCCGGGACAGGTGGGCGCCGGGGAGCTGTTTTTT.

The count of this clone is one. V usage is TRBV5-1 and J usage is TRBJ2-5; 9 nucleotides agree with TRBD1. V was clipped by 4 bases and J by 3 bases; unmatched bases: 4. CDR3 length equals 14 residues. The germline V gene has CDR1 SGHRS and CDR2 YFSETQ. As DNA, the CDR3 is TGCGCCAGCAGCCCAACAGGGGGCAAAGAGACCCAGTACTTC. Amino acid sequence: CASSPTGGKETQYF. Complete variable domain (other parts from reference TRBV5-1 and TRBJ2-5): KAGVTQTPRYLIKTRGQQVTLSCSPISGHRSVSWYQQTPGQGLQFLFEYFSETQRNKGNFPGRFSGRQFSNSRSEMNVSTLELGDSALYLCASSPTGGKETQYFGPGTRLLVL.

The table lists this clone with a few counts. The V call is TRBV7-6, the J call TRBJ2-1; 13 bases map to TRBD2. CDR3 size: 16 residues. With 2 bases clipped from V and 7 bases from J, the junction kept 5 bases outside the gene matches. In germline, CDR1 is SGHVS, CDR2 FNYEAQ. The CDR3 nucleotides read TGTGCCAGCAGCTTAAAACTAGCGGGAGGGCCTAATGAGCAGTTCTTC. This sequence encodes CASSLKLAGGPNEQFF.

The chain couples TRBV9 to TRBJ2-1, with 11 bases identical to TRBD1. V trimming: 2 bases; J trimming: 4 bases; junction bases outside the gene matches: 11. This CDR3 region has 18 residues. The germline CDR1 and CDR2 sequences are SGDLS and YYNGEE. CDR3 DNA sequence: TGTGCCAGCAGCGTGGAACCGGACAGGGGGCGTAGGTACAATGAGCAGTTCTTC. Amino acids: CASSVEPDRGRRYNEQFF.

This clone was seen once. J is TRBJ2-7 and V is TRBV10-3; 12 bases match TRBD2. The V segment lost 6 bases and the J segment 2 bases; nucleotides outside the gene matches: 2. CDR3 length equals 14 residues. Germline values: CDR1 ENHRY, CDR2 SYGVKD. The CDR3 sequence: CAIRGLAGTYEQYF. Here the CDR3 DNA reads TGTGCCATCAGAGGACTAGCGGGAACCTACGAGCAGTACTTC.

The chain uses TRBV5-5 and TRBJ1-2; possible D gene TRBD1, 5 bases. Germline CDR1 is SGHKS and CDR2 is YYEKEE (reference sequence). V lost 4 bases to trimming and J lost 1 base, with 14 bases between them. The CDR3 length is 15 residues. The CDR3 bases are TGTGCCAGCAGCCCGACAGCTACTTTTAACTATGGCTACACCTTC. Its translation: CASSPTATFNYGYTF.

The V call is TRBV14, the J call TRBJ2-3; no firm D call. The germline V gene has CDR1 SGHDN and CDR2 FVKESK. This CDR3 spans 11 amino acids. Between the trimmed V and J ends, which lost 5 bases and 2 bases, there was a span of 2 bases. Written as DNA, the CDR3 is TGTGCCAGCAGCTACACAGATACGCAGTATTTT. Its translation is CASSYTDTQYF.

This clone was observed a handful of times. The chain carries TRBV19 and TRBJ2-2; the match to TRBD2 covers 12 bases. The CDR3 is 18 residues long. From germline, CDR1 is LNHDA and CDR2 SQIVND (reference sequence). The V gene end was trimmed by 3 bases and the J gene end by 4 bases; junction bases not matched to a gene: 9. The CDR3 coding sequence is TGTGCCAGTAGTATCCATGGCGGACTAGCGGGGTCCACCGGGGAGCTGTTTTTT. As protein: CASSIHGGLAGSTGELFF.

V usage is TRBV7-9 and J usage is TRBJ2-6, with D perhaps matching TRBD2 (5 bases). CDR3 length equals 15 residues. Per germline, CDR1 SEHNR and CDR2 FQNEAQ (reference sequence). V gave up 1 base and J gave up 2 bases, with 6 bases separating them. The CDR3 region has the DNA TGTGCCAGCAGCTTAGTGGGAGCTGGGGCCAACGTCCTGACTTTC. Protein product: CASSLVGAGANVLTF.